This entry describes one T cell receptor beta chain. The data were produced by immunoSEQ multiplex PCR, yet TCRdb's version contains in-frame clones alone and is incomplete. The sample consists of roughly 130,000 clones, about 83% of them appearing once. The data stem from a study of blood T cell repertoires in COVID-19. All enrollees were roughly 18 to 95 years old and from fewer than 25 US areas. Participant-reported clinical history was the basis for cohort assignment. Recovered Cohort 3 donors showed two negative PCRs, clearance, or symptom resolution. The V end lost 1 base, the J end lost 3 bases, and 10 bases lay between the germline ends. The CDR3 loop spans 15 amino acids. Germline loops: CDR1 SGHTA, CDR2 FQGNSA.

Sample: PBMCs or T cells enriched from blood (not recorded which). The V call is TRBV7-2, the J call TRBJ2-1; possibly TRBD2 for D (6 bases). The sequence came from a woman aged 30 to 39 who had recovered from COVID-19. The CDR3 protein is CASSLEGLYYNEQFF. The DNA of the CDR3 is TGTGCCAGCAGCTTAGAGGGACTTTACTACAATGAGCAGTTCTTC.